The 9 T cell receptor beta chains in this list originate from one sample, sequenced in a study of cytomegalovirus exposure and HLA in healthy donors. PCR involved 60 Vbeta and 13 Jbeta primers. Only in-frame clones appear in the TCRdb table, and some are missing; sequencing was by immunoSEQ multiplex PCR. The data show roughly 130,000 clones, with about four fifths seen just once and approximately 5% held by the top ten. Source material: PBMCs. Receptor source: a man between 25 and 39 years old in good health and CMV-seronegative.

The V and J genes are TRBV29-1 and TRBJ1-1; weak D call: TRBD1 (5 bases). The germline gives CDR1 SQVTM, CDR2 ANQGSEA. This CDR3 has 11 amino acids. Trimming left V 6 bases short and J 4 bases short, with 9 bases between. The CDR3: CSVHRTTEAFF. The CDR3 DNA sequence: TGCAGCGTCCACAGGACCACTGAAGCTTTCTTT.

The rearrangement joins TRBV5-1 to TRBJ2-3; 8 nucleotides agree with TRBD1. CDR1 is SGHRS and CDR2 is YFSETQ in the germline V gene. The ends lost 0 bases at V and 5 bases at J; junction bases unmatched: 5. The length of the CDR3 is 15 residues. The CDR3 sequence is CASSLGQGAGDTQYF. The CDR3 DNA follows: TGCGCCAGCAGCTTGGGGCAGGGGGCTGGAGATACGCAGTATTTT.

The V and J genes are TRBV7-9 and TRBJ2-7; 9 bases align to TRBD2. The V gene end was trimmed by 1 base and the J gene end by 3 bases; junction bases not matched to a gene: 4. This CDR3 has 15 residues. The germline gives CDR1 SEHNR, CDR2 FQNEAQ (reference sequence). The CDR3 DNA is TGTGCCAGCAGCTTAGAGCTAGCGGGGCTCTACGAGCAGTACTTC. Translation gives CASSLELAGLYEQYF.

The CDR3 loop reads CASSLEYRSEQFF. CDR3 nucleotide sequence: TGTGCCAGCAGCTTGGAATACCGGAGTGAGCAGTTCTTC. V and J are TRBV5-6 and TRBJ2-1; no definite D call. Trimming cost V 0 bases and J 9 bases, with 10 bases left between them. This CDR3 comprises 13 residues. CDR1 and CDR2 (germline): SGHDT, YYEEEE.

The chain joins TRBV7-2 to TRBJ1-2, with D possibly being TRBD1 (5 bases). This CDR3 contains 16 residues. Germline CDR1 SGHTA, CDR2 FQGNSA. The V and J ends lost 5 bases and 1 base respectively, with 17 bases between them. CDR3 amino acids: CASSPDSRWGNYGYTF. CDR3 nucleotide sequence: TGTGCCAGCAGCCCTGACAGTAGATGGGGTAACTATGGCTACACCTTC.

The CDR3 DNA reads TGTGCCAGCAGCTTGGGGGACAGTAACGAGCAGTACTTC. This translates into CASSLGDSNEQYF. The V gene is TRBV5-4, the J gene TRBJ2-7; TRBD1 matches at 7 bases. The V gene end was trimmed by 0 bases and the J gene end by 5 bases; junction bases not matched to a gene: 2. The germline CDR1 and CDR2 sequences are SGHNT and YYREEE (reference sequence). The CDR3 length is 13 residues.

J is TRBJ2-1 and V is TRBV5-1, with no clear D. The CDR3 is 15 amino acids. The germline V and J ends were trimmed by 2 bases and 2 bases, with 11 bases remaining between them. CDR1 is SGHRS, CDR2 YFSETQ, per germline. CDR3 protein: CASSFGVGTYNEQFF. The CDR3 DNA reads TGCGCCAGCAGCTTTGGAGTAGGCACCTACAATGAGCAGTTCTTC.

This clone appeared a few times. This chain joins TRBV19 and TRBJ1-5; the match to TRBD1 covers 8 bases. V shed 8 bases and J 9 bases; nucleotides not matched to a gene: 6. The CDR3 sequence is 12 residues long. CDR1 and CDR2 from the germline V gene are LNHDA and SQIVND (reference sequence). CDR3 loop: CASGQGYSPQHF. CDR3 DNA: TGTGCCAGTGGACAGGGTTATTCGCCCCAGCATTTT.

The V call is TRBV4-1, the J call TRBJ2-7; a possible D gene is TRBD1 (6 bases). This CDR3 is 16 amino acids long. Germline V CDR1 and CDR2: MGHRA, YSYEKL. Between the trimmed V and J ends, which lost 0 bases and 3 bases, there was a span of 15 bases. The CDR3 protein is CASSQDQGLGVYEQYF. The CDR3 DNA reads as TGCGCCAGCAGCCAAGACCAGGGGCTGGGTGTCTACGAGCAGTACTTC.